The clone carrying this T cell receptor beta chain has only a few counts. The CDR3 extends over 14 amino acids. V lost 1 base and J lost 7, with 9 bases in between. The germline V gene encodes CDR1 SGDLS and CDR2 YYNGEE. These data originate in a study of T-cell memory formation after mild COVID-19. TCRdb used MiXCR to reprocess the 5' RACE reads, holding one entry per CDR3 protein. The sample carries about 290,000 distinct CDR3 sequences, about a sixth recorded once. This chain connects TRBV9 to TRBJ1-6, with a weak D call TRBD1 (6 bases). The specimen sequenced was PBMCs or a T cell subset sorted from them (not recorded which). The clonotype comes from a man between 18 and 29 years old who had mild COVID-19 (a few samples of this study predate the infection). Cell type and time point are not known. The CDR3 sequence is CASSVWQGNSPLHF. The CDR3 coding sequence is TGTGCCAGCAGCGTATGGCAGGGGAATTCACCCCTCCACTTT.